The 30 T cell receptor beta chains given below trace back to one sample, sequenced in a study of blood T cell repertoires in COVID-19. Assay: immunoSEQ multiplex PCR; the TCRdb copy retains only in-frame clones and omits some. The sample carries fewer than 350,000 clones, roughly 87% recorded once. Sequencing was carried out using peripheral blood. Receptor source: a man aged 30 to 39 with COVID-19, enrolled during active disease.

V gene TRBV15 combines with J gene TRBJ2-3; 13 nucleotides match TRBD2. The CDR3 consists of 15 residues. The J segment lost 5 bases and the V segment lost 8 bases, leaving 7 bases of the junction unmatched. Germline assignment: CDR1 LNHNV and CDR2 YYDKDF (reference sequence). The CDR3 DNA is TGTGCCACCCGTCCGGGACTAGCGGGACGAGATACGCAGTATTTT. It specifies CATRPGLAGRDTQYF.

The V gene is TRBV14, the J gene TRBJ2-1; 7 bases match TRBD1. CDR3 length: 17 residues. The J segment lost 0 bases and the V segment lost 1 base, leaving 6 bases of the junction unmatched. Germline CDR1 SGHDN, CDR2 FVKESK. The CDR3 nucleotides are TGTGCCAGCAGCCAAGCCTCGGGACAGAGCTCCTACAATGAGCAGTTCTTC. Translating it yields CASSQASGQSSYNEQFF.

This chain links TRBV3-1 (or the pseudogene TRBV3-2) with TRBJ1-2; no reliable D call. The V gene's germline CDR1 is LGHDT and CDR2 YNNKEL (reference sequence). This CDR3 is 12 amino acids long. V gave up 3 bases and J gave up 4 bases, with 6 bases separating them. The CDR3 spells CASSHSAYGYTF. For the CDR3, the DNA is TGTGCCAGCAGCCACAGTGCCTATGGCTACACCTTC.

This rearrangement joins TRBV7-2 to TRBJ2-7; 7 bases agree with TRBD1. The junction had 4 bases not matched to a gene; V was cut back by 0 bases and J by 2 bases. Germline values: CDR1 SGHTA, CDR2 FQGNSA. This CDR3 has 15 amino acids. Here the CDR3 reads CASSLAGTDAYEQYF. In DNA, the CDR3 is TGTGCCAGCAGCTTAGCGGGGACAGACGCCTACGAGCAGTACTTC.

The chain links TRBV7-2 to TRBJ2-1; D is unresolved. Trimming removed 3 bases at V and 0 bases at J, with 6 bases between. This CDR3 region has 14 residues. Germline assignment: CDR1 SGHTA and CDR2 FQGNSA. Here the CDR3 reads CASSLASSYNEQFF. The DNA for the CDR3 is TGTGCCAGCAGCTTGGCTAGCTCCTACAATGAGCAGTTCTTC.

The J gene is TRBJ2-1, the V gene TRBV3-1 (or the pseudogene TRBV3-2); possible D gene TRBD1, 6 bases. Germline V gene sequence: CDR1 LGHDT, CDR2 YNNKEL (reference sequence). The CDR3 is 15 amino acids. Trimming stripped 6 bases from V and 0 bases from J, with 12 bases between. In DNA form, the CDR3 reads TGTGCCAGCAGTCCACTGGGACACTCCTACAATGAGCAGTTCTTC. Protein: CASSPLGHSYNEQFF.

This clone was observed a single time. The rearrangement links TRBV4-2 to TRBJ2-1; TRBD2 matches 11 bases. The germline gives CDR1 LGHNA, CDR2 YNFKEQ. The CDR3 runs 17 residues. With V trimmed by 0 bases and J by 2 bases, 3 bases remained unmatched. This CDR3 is CASSQELAGGPYNEQFF. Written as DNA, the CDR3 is TGTGCCAGCAGCCAAGAGCTAGCGGGGGGACCCTACAATGAGCAGTTCTTC.

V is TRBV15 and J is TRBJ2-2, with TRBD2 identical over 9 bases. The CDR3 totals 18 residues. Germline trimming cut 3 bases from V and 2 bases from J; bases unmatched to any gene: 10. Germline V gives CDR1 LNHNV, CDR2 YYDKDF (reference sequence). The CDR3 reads CATSSYTLAGDNTGELFF. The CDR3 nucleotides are TGTGCCACCAGCAGTTATACTTTAGCGGGGGACAACACCGGGGAGCTGTTTTTT.

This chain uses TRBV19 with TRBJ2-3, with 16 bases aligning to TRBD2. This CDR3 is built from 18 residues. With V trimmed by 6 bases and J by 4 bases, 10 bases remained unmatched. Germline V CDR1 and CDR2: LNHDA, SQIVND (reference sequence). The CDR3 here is CASRLSGLAGGPPDTQYF. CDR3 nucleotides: TGTGCCAGTAGGCTATCGGGACTAGCGGGGGGGCCGCCAGATACGCAGTATTTT.

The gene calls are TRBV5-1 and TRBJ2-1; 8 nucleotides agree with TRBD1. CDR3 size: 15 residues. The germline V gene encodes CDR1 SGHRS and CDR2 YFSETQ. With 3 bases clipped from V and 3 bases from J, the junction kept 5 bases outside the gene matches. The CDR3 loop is CASSSQGTGYNEQFF. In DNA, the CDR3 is TGCGCCAGCAGCTCACAAGGGACAGGCTACAATGAGCAGTTCTTC.

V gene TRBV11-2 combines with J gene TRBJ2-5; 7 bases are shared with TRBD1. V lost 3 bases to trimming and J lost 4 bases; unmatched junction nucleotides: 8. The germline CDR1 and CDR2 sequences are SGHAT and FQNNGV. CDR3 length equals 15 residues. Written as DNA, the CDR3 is TGTGCCAGCAGCTTCTCGGACAGGTGGATAGAGACCCAGTACTTC. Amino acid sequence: CASSFSDRWIETQYF.

The CDR3 region has the DNA TGTGCCAGCAGTTTCGCAGGTTATAGCAATCAGCCCCAGCATTTT. Translation gives CASSFAGYSNQPQHF. The chain combines TRBV27 with TRBJ1-5; D remains unclear. CDR1 MNHEY and CDR2 SMNVEV come from the germline V gene (reference sequence). The CDR3 extends over 15 amino acids. V lost 3 bases and J lost 0, with 9 bases in between.

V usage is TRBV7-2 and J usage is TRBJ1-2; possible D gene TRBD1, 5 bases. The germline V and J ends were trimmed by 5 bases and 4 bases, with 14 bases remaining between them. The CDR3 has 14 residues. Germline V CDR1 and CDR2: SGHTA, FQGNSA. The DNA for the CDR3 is TGTGCCAGCAGCGTCACGGCAGGGCTCTATGGCTACACCTTC. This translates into CASSVTAGLYGYTF.

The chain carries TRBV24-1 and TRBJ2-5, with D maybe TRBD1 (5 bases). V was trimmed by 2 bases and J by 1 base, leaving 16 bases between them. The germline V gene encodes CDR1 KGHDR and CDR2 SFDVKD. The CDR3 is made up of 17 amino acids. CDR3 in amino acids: CATSDWKQGVSQETQYF. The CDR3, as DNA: TGTGCCACCAGTGATTGGAAGCAGGGTGTAAGCCAAGAGACCCAGTACTTC.

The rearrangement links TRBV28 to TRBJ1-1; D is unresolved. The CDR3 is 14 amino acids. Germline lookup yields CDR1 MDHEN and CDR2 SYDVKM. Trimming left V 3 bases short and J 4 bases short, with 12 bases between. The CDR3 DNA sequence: TGTGCCAGCAGTTTTCGGTTAGGAGGCACTGAAGCTTTCTTT. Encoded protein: CASSFRLGGTEAFF.

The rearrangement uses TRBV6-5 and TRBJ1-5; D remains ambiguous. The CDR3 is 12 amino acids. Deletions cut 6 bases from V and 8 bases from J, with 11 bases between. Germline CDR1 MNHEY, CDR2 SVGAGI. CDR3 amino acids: CASRHKIEPQHF. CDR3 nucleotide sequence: TGTGCCAGCAGACATAAGATCGAGCCCCAGCATTTT.

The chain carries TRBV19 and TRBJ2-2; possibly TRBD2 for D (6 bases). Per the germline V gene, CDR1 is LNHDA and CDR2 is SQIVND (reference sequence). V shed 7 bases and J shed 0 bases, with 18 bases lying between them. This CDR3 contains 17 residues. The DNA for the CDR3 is TGTGCCAGTACTCTTGGTCCCGGGACTGCGAACACCGGGGAGCTGTTTTTT. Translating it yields CASTLGPGTANTGELFF.

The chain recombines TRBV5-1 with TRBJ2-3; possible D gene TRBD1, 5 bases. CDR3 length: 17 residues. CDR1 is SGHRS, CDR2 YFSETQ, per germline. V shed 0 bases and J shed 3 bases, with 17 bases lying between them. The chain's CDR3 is CASSLARTPSGTDTQYF. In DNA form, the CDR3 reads TGCGCCAGCAGCTTGGCGCGGACACCCTCAGGGACAGATACGCAGTATTTT.

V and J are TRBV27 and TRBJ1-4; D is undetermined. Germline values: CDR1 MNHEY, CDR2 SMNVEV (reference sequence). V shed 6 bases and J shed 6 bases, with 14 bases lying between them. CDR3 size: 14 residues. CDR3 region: CASRGRGYHEKLFF. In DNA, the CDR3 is TGTGCCAGCAGGGGTCGAGGCTACCATGAAAAACTGTTTTTT.

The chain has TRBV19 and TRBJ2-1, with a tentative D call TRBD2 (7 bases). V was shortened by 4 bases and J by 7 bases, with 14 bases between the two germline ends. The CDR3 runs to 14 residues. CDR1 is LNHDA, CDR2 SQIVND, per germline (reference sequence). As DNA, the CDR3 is TGTGCCAGTAGTACCGGGGGCGGGGGTAATGAGCAGTTCTTC. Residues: CASSTGGGGNEQFF. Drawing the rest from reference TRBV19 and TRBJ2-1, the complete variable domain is DGGITQSPKYLFRKEGQNVTLSCEQNLNHDAMYWYRQDPGQGLRLIYYSQIVNDFQKGDIAEGYSVSREKKESFPLTVTSAQKNPTAFYLCASSTGGGGNEQFFGPGTRLTVL.

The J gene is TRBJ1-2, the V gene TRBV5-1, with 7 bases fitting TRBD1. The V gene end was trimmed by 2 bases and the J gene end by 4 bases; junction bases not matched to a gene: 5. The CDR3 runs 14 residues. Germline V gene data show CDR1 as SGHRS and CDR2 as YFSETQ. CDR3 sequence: CASSFTGEAYGYTF. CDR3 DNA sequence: TGCGCCAGCAGCTTTACAGGGGAAGCCTATGGCTACACCTTC.

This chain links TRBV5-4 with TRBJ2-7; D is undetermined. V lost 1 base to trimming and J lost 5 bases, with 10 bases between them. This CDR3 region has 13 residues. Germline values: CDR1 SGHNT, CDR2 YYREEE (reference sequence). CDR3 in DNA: TGTGCCAGCAGCTTGCAGAATTTCAACGAGCAGTACTTC. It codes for CASSLQNFNEQYF.

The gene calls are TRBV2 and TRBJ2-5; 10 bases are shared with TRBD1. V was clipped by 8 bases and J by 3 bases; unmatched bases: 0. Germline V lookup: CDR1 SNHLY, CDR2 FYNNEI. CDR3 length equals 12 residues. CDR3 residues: CASGTGEETQYF. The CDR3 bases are TGTGCCAGCGGGACAGGGGAAGAGACCCAGTACTTC.

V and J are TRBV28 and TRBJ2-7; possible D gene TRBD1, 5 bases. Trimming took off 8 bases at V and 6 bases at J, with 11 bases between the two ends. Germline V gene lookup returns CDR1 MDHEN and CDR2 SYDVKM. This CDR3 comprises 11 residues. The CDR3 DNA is TGTGCCAGCCATACCAGGGCCGAGCAGTACTTC. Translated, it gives CASHTRAEQYF.

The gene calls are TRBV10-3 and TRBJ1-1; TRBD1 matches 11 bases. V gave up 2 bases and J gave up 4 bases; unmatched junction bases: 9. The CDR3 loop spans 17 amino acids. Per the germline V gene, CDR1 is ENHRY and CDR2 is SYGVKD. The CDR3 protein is CAISEALKGTGGTEAFF. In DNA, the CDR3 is TGTGCCATCAGTGAGGCACTAAAGGGGACAGGGGGCACTGAAGCTTTCTTT.

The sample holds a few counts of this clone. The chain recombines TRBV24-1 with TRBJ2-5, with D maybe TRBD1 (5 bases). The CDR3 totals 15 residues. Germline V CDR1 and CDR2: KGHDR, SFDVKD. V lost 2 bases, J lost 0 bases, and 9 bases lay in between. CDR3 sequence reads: CATSDWTRDQETQYF. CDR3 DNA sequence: TGTGCCACCAGTGATTGGACACGGGACCAAGAGACCCAGTACTTC.

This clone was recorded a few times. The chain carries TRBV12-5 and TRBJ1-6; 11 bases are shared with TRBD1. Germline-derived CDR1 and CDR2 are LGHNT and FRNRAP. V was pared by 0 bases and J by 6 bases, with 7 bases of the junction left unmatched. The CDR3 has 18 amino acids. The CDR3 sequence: CASGLVLGQGERNSPLHF. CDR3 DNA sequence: TGTGCTAGTGGTTTGGTACTGGGACAGGGGGAACGTAATTCACCCCTCCACTTT. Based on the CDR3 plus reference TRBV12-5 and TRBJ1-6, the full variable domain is DARVTQTPRHKVTEMGQEVTMRCQPILGHNTVFWYRQTMMQGLELLAYFRNRAPLDDSGMPKDRFSAEMPDATLATLKIQPSEPRDSAVYFCASGLVLGQGERNSPLHFGNGTRLTVT.

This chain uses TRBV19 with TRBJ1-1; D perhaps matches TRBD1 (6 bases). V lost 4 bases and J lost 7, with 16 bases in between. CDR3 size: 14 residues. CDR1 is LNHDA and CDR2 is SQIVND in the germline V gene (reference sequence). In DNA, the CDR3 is TGTGCCAGTAGTACCCTGACAGGACCGAGTGAAGCTTTCTTT. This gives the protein CASSTLTGPSEAFF.

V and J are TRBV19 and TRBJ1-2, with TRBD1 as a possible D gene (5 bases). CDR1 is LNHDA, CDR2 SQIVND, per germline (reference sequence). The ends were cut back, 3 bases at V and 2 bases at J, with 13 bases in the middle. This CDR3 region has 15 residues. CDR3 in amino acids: CASSMNPTANYGYTF. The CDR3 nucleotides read TGTGCCAGTAGTATGAATCCGACAGCAAACTATGGCTACACCTTC.

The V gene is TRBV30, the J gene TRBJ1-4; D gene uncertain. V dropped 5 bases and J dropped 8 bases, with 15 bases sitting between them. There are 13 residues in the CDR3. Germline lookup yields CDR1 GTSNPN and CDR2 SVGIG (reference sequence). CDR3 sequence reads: CAWGPFSGEKLFF. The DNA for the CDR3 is TGTGCCTGGGGACCATTTTCGGGAGAAAAACTGTTTTTT. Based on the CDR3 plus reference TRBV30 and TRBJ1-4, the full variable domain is SQTIHQWPATLVQPVGSPLSLECTVEGTSNPNLYWYRQAAGRGLQLLFYSVGIGQISSEVPQNLSASRPQDRQFILSSKKLLLSDSGFYLCAWGPFSGEKLFFGSGTQLSVL.